This TCR beta chain was obtained from a study of cytomegalovirus exposure and HLA in healthy donors. The CDR3 is made up of 15 amino acids. Trimming removed 5 bases from V and 9 bases from J; junction bases left unmatched: 8. Germline V gives CDR1 MNHNY, CDR2 SVGAGI (reference sequence). The PCR used 60 Vbeta and 13 Jbeta primers. Sequencing was performed with immunoSEQ multiplex PCR; in TCRdb, only in-frame clones are kept and a portion is missing. The sample includes over 150,000 clones, less than 85% of them seen just once. The sequence derives from a girl between 5 and 17 years old in good health and CMV-seropositive. The sample was PBMCs. The chain couples TRBV6-6 to TRBJ1-6; 9 bases align to TRBD1. CDR3 in amino acids: CASSPPGQGVSPLHF. The CDR3 DNA sequence: TGTGCCAGCAGTCCGCCGGGACAGGGTGTTTCACCCCTCCACTTT.